The 2 T cell receptor beta chains presented below share a single source sample, sequenced in a study of shared clonotypes between healthy human individuals. CD8 cells classed as naive were CD45RO-negative and positively selected for CCR7, excluding terminally differentiated effector memory CD45RA+ cells. This table comes from immunoSEQ multiplex PCR, and its TCRdb copy is limited to in-frame clones, with some not included. The data hold over 2 million clones, with just under 95% observed a single time. Sequenced: naive CD8+ T cells sorted from blood. The origin of the receptors is a young man in good health.

The J gene is TRBJ1-5, the V gene TRBV30; 8 nucleotides match TRBD1. Looked up from germline, CDR1 is GTSNPN and CDR2 is SVGIG (reference sequence). The CDR3 sequence is 15 residues long. The trim removed 3 bases at V and 7 bases at J, leaving 11 bases unmatched. The CDR3 spells CAWSMGQGATQPQHF. The CDR3 nucleotides read TGTGCCTGGAGCATGGGTCAGGGGGCAACCCAGCCCCAGCATTTT.

This chain links TRBV28 with TRBJ1-1; D ambiguous. Germline V CDR1 and CDR2: MDHEN, SYDVKM. There are 13 residues in the CDR3. The germline V and J ends were trimmed by 5 bases and 1 base, with 8 bases remaining between them. For the CDR3, the DNA is TGTGCCAGCAGTGAGGAGGGGAACACTGAAGCTTTCTTT. This encodes CASSEEGNTEAFF.